The clone carrying this TCR beta chain was detected many times. Trimming took 3 bases from V and 8 from J, leaving 10 bases between them. The germline V gene encodes CDR1 MDHEN and CDR2 SYDVKM. The length of the CDR3 is 13 residues. These data belong to a study of T cells in Graves' hyperthyroidism and ophthalmopathy. Amplification targeted TCR beta CDR3 regions from RNA transcripts. Researchers ran a first-round RT-PCR on the TCR CDR3 using the HTBI primer set. Using its own MiXCR run on the multiplex PCR reads, TCRdb lists one record per CDR3 protein. The top ten clones hold about 18% of a sample with approximately 610,000 distinct CDR3 sequences, approximately 16% of them seen once.

The chain has TRBV28 and TRBJ1-4; D might be TRBD1 (5 bases). The sequenced sample was blood. The TCR sequence derives from a woman aged 18-30 years with Graves' hyperthyroidism. The CDR3 DNA reads as TGTGCCAGCAGTTTCCAGGGTGAGGAAAAACTGTTTTTT. It yields the protein CASSFQGEEKLFF.